This record covers a single T cell receptor beta chain. These data originate in a study of control samples from healthy donors and cancer patients. This CDR3 region has 15 residues. V was clipped by 5 bases and J by 10 bases, with 21 bases between them. CDR1 and CDR2 from the germline V gene are LNHDA and SQIVND (reference sequence). The data were produced by immunoSEQ multiplex PCR, yet TCRdb's version contains in-frame clones alone and is incomplete. The sample includes 110,000 to 150,000 clones, less than 90% of them seen just once. Sequenced material: blood. The clonotype originates from a woman aged 25 to 39 in good health. The chain has TRBV19 and TRBJ2-1, with D possibly being TRBD1 or TRBD2 (5 bases each). CDR3 DNA sequence: TGTGCCAGTAGTGCGATACCCGGGACCCAGCACGAGCAGTTCTTC. Translation: CASSAIPGTQHEQFF.